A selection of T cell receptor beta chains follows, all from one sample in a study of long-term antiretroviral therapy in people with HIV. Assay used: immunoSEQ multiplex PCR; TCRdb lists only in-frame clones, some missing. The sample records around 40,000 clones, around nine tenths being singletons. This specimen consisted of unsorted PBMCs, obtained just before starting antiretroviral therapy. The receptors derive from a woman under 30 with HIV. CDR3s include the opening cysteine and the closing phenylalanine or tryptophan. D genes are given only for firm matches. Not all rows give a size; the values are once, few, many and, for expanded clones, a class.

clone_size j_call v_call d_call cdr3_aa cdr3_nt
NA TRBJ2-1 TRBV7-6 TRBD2 CASSLVGTSGSRRVHNEQFF TGTGCCAGCAGCTTAGTAGGTACTAGCGGGAGTAGACGCGTCCACAATGAGCAGTTCTTC
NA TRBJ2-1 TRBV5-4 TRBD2 CASSLRLAGDEQFF TGTGCCAGCAGCCTAAGACTAGCGGGAGATGAGCAGTTCTTC
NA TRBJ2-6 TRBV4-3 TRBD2 CASSPSSGGPSGANVLTF TGCGCCAGCAGCCCCTCTAGCGGCGGACCCTCTGGGGCCAACGTCCTGACTTTC
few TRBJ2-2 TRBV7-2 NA CASRAGPSRNTGELFF TGTGCCAGCAGGGCGGGACCTTCCCGGAACACCGGGGAGCTGTTTTTT
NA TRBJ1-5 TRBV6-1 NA CASSDPLEPQHF TGTGCCAGCAGTGACCCGTTAGAGCCCCAGCATTTT
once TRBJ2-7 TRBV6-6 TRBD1 CASSQTGVNEQYF TGTGCCAGCAGCCAGACAGGGGTCAACGAGCAGTACTTC
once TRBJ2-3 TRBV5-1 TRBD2 CASSAPQTSGSTDTQYF TGCGCCAGCAGCGCCCCCCAGACTAGCGGGAGCACAGATACGCAGTATTTT
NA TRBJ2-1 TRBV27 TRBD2 CASSSVAGKNEQFF TGTGCCAGCAGTTCCGTAGCGGGGAAAAATGAGCAGTTCTTC
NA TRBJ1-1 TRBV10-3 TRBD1 CAISPIPTGVKITVTEAFF TGTGCCATCAGTCCTATTCCTACAGGGGTCAAAATCACTGTCACTGAAGCTTTCTTT
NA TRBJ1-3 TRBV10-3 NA CAISEPSGRSGNTIYF TGTGCCATCAGTGAACCATCAGGCCGCTCTGGAAACACCATATATTTT
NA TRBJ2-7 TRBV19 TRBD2 CASSIDLAGSYEQYF TGTGCCAGTAGTATAGACCTAGCGGGTTCCTACGAGCAGTACTTC
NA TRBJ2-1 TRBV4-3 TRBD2 CASSQELLAGRASDEQFF TGCGCCAGCAGCCAAGAACTCTTAGCGGGGCGAGCAAGCGATGAGCAGTTCTTC
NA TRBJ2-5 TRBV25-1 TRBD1 CASSDLDRGRRETQYF TGTGCCAGCAGTGACCTGGACAGGGGGCGTAGGGAGACCCAGTACTTC
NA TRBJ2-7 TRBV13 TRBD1 CASSQNPIQGADEQYF TGTGCCAGCAGCCAAAACCCTATACAGGGGGCGGACGAGCAGTACTTC
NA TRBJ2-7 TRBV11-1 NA CASSLFTADHSYEQYF TGTGCCAGCAGCTTATTTACAGCGGATCACTCCTACGAGCAGTACTTC
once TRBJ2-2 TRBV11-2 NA CASRYSAANTGELFF TGTGCCAGCAGGTATTCGGCAGCGAACACCGGGGAGCTGTTTTTT
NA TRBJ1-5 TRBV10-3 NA CAINRGGSEPQHF TGTGCCATCAATCGAGGGGGATCGGAGCCCCAGCATTTT
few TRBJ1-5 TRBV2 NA CASKPSNQPQHF TGTGCCAGCAAACCAAGCAATCAGCCCCAGCATTTT